This entry lists 10 T cell receptor beta chains sequenced from one sample in a study of CD4 T cells in relation to SARS-CoV-2 and coronaviruses. This table comes from immunoSEQ multiplex PCR, and its TCRdb copy is limited to in-frame clones, with some not included. The sample includes about 43,000 clones, roughly 82% of them seen just once. No antigen is known for these receptors. The material sequenced was naive CD4+ T cells from PBMCs, cultured in vitro. Subset meaning: naive CD4+ T cells isolated by negative enrichment. Receptor source: an adult with COVID-19.

The chain links TRBV7-2 to TRBJ2-7, with a possible D match to TRBD2 (5 bases). Germline values: CDR1 SGHTA, CDR2 FQGNSA. The CDR3 consists of 14 residues. V was clipped by 3 bases and J by 3 bases, with 12 bases between them. CDR3 nucleotide sequence: TGTGCCAGCAGCTTCGCGGGCTCGGTCTACGAGCAGTACTTC. Protein: CASSFAGSVYEQYF.

The rearrangement uses TRBV27 and TRBJ2-7; possibly TRBD1 for D (6 bases). This CDR3 comprises 14 residues. Germline CDR1 and CDR2: MNHEY and SMNVEV (reference sequence). V was pared by 3 bases and J by 10 bases, with 19 bases between. The CDR3 region is CASSFLSAGEEQYF. CDR3 DNA: TGTGCCAGCAGTTTCCTCTCGGCAGGGGAAGAACAGTACTTC.

This chain links TRBV28 with TRBJ2-7, with 9 bases lining up with TRBD1. CDR1 is MDHEN, CDR2 SYDVKM, per germline. Losses at the gene ends were 3 bases for V and 0 bases for J; bases not matched to a gene: 9. This CDR3 comprises 17 residues. The CDR3 here is CASSFSPGTGNSYEQYF. CDR3 bases: TGTGCCAGCAGTTTTTCCCCCGGGACAGGGAACTCCTACGAGCAGTACTTC.

The DNA for the CDR3 is TGTGCCAGTAGCCCATGGGGGATTCCGACTGAAGCTTTCTTT. Residues: CASSPWGIPTEAFF. The J gene is TRBJ1-1, the V gene TRBV19, with a possible D match to TRBD1 (5 bases). The CDR3 loop spans 14 amino acids. The germline V and J ends were trimmed by 6 bases and 5 bases, with 16 bases remaining between them. Germline lookup yields CDR1 LNHDA and CDR2 SQIVND (reference sequence).

This clone has only a few counts. The chain has TRBV7-6 and TRBJ1-3; TRBD1 might be the D (5 bases). The CDR3 contains 14 residues. Trimming took off 5 bases at V and 0 bases at J, with 8 bases between the two ends. From germline, CDR1 is SGHVS and CDR2 FNYEAQ. The CDR3 protein is CASSLGHSGNTIYF. The CDR3 DNA reads TGTGCCAGCAGCCTCGGACACTCTGGAAACACCATATATTTT.

The genes are TRBV4-1 and TRBJ2-7, with 8 nucleotides matching TRBD2. Looked up from germline, CDR1 is MGHRA and CDR2 is YSYEKL. The CDR3 totals 14 residues. V was pared by 1 base and J by 4 bases, with 3 bases of the junction left unmatched. This CDR3 reads CASSQAGGSYEQYF. The CDR3 DNA reads TGCGCCAGCAGCCAAGCGGGAGGGTCTTACGAGCAGTACTTC.

This sequence joins TRBV6-1 and TRBJ2-4; D remains ambiguous. V gave up 3 bases and J gave up 6 bases, with 3 bases separating them. Germline V CDR1 and CDR2: MNHNS, SASEGT. The CDR3 runs to 11 residues. The CDR3 here is CASSDLNIQYF. CDR3 DNA sequence: TGTGCCAGCAGTGACCTAAACATTCAGTACTTC.

The CDR3 region has the DNA TGTGCCACCAGCAGCGGGTTACCCACAGATACGCAGTATTTT. Amino acid sequence: CATSSGLPTDTQYF. The V gene is TRBV15, the J gene TRBJ2-3; D is undetermined. The germline CDR1 and CDR2 sequences are LNHNV and YYDKDF (reference sequence). V was cut by 3 bases and J by 2 bases, with 9 bases left in between. This CDR3 is built from 14 residues.

The rearrangement joins TRBV28 to TRBJ2-3, with D perhaps TRBD1 (6 bases). V was pared by 5 bases and J by 0 bases, with 15 bases between. Germline V lookup: CDR1 MDHEN, CDR2 SYDVKM. The CDR3 runs 16 residues. This CDR3 is CASSTGTFASTDTQYF. As DNA, the CDR3 is TGTGCCAGCAGTACAGGGACATTCGCTAGCACAGATACGCAGTATTTT.

The V call is TRBV5-6, the J call TRBJ2-7; D remains unclear. V shed 0 bases and J shed 6 bases, with 19 bases lying between them. The CDR3 loop spans 16 amino acids. Germline-derived CDR1 and CDR2 are SGHDT and YYEEEE. The CDR3 protein is CASSLGGKELWVEQYF. The CDR3 bases are TGTGCCAGCAGCTTGGGTGGGAAGGAGTTATGGGTCGAGCAGTACTTC.